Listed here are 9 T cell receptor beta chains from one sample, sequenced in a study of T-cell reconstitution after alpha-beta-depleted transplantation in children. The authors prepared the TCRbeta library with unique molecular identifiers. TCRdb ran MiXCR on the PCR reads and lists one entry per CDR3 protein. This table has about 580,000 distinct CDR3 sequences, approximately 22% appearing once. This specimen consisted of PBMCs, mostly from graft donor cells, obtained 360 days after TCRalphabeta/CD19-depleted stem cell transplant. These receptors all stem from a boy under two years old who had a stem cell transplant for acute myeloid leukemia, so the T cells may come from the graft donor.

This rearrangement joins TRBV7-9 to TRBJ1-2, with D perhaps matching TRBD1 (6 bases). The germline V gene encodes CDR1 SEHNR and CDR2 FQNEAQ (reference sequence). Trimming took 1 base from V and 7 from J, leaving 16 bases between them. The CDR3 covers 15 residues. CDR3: CASSLGQELGFGYTF. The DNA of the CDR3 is TGTGCCAGCAGCTTAGGACAGGAGCTCGGTTTTGGCTACACCTTC.

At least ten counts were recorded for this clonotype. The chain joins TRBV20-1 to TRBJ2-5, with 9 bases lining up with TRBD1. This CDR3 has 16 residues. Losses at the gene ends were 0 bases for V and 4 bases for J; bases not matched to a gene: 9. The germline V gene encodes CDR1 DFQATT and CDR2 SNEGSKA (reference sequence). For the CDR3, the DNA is TGCAGTGCTAGAGATCCCTCCTTGACAGGGGGAGAGACCCAGTACTTC. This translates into CSARDPSLTGGETQYF.

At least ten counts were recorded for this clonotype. Here the CDR3 reads CSAGQATDTQYF. In DNA, the CDR3 is TGCAGTGCGGGCCAAGCCACAGATACGCAGTATTTT. This chain connects TRBV20-1 to TRBJ2-3; D call uncertain. The V end lost 6 bases, the J end lost 2 bases, and 9 bases lay between the germline ends. The CDR3 spans 12 residues. The germline V gene has CDR1 DFQATT and CDR2 SNEGSKA (reference sequence).

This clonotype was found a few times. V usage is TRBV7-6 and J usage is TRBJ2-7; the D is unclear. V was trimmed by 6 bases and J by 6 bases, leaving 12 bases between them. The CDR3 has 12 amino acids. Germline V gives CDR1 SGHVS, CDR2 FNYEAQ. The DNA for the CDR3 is TGTGCCAGCAGTCATCCCCAGAGCGAGCAGTACTTC. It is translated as CASSHPQSEQYF. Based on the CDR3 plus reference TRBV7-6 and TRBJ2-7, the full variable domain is GAGVSQSPRYKVTKRGQDVALRCDPISGHVSLYWYRQALGQGPEFLTYFNYEAQQDKSGLPNDRFSAERPEGSISTLTIQRTEQRDSAMYRCASSHPQSEQYFGPGTRLTVT.

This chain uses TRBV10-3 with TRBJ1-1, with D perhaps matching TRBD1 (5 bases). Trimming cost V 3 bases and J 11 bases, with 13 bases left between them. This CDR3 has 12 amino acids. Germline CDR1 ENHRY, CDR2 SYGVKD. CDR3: CAISDRRDRAFF. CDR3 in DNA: TGTGCCATCAGTGATCGCAGGGATCGGGCTTTCTTT.

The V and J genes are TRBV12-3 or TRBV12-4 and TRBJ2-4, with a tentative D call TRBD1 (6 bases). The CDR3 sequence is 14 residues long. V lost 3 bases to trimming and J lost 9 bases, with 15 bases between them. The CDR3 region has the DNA TGTGCCAGCAGTTTCGGACCCCCAGGGGTCATTCAGTACTTC. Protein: CASSFGPPGVIQYF.

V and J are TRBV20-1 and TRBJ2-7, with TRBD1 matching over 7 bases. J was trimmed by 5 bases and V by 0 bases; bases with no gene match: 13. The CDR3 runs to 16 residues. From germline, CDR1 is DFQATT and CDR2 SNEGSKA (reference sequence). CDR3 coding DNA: TGCAGTGCTAGAGATGAAGTAGGCAGGGGGAGCCACGAGCAGTACTTC. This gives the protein CSARDEVGRGSHEQYF.

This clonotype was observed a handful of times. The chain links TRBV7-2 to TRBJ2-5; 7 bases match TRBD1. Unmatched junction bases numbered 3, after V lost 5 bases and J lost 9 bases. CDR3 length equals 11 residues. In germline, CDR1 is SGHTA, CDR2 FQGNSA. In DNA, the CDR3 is TGTGCCAGCAGCACAGGGGATCCCCAGTACTTC. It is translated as CASSTGDPQYF.

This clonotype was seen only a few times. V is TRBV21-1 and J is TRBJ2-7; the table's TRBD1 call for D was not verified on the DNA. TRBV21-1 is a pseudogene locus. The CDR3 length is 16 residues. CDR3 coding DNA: TGTGCCAGCAGCAATTACGGCGGGGGGGAGTCCTACGAGCAGTACTTC. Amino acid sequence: CASSNYGGGESYEQYF.